The present TCR beta chain was sequenced within a study of human T cells and chemical hapten exposure. Study-wide points: No alteration of TCRs above 1 in 1000 frequency was seen with DPC sensitization.

About this clonotype: The target antigen is unknown.

The germline V gene encodes CDR1 SQVTM and CDR2 ANQGSEA. The CDR3 extends over 13 amino acids. With 2 bases clipped from V and 3 bases from J, the junction kept 2 bases outside the gene matches. How the authors handled the data: Sample TCR totals centred on a median of around 95,000, ranging roughly 23,224 to 700,000. Using its own MiXCR run on the RACE reads, TCRdb lists one record per CDR3 protein. These V and J calls rely on TCRdb rather than the paper's analysis. This table has around 110,000 distinct CDR3 sequences, around an eighth appearing once. Described time point: patch test 1, 2 weeks after DPC sensitization. The treatment here: therapeutic diphenylcyclopropenone sensitization with weekly scalp DPC. Alopecia patients between 18 and 70 years old and suitable for DPC were used as donors.

The source was whole blood, collected in connection with sensitization to the hapten diphenylcyclopropenone (DPC). The TCR originated in a woman between 50 and 59 years old with alopecia areata. Some clones in this sample may be carry-over from other donors' samples. The chain is built from TRBV29-1 and TRBJ2-3; 7 bases are a match to TRBD1. The CDR3 here is CSVEPQGTDTQYF. For the CDR3, the DNA is TGCAGCGTTGAACCACAGGGGACAGATACGCAGTATTTT.